This TCR beta chain emerged from a study of vaccination and CD4 T cells after COVID-19. At the level of the study: Overlapping peptides covering the spike proteins of SARS-CoV-2, HCoV-NL63, HCoV-OC43 and HCoV-229E were added to stimulate cells.

With 6 bases clipped from V and 6 bases from J, the junction kept 16 bases outside the gene matches. Per germline, CDR1 MDHEN and CDR2 SYDVKM. This CDR3 has 17 amino acids. Sequenced with the Oncomine TCR Beta short-read assay was DNA taken from cultured CD4+ T cells. TCRdb itself ran the PCR reads through MiXCR, one entry per CDR3 protein. This sample has about 10,000 distinct CDR3 sequences, with 30% to 35% found just once. Treatment meaning: roughly 11-day PBMC culture with coronavirus spike peptide pools or control peptides (ViraFEST assay). Dates of PCR positivity, March to December 2020, preceded the US Alpha, Beta and Delta variants. Fresh replacement IL-2 medium substituted for half the medium on days 3 and 7. Overall study results and limits: Median counts of SARS-CoV-2-reactive clonotypes increased from approximately 21 to 40; this difference was not significant.

This clonotype showed up just a few times. Its antigen remains unidentified. The sequence was collected from a human donor who had recovered from COVID-19. Sequences were derived from CD4+ T cells from blood, cultured in vitro, sampled after SARS-CoV-2 vaccination. The rearrangement links TRBV28 to TRBJ2-1; the match to TRBD2 covers 8 bases. The CDR3 loop reads CASREGSGNELGNEQFF. In DNA form, the CDR3 reads TGTGCCAGCAGGGAAGGTAGCGGGAATGAATTGGGCAATGAGCAGTTCTTC.